The source of this T cell receptor (beta chain) is a study of cytomegalovirus exposure and HLA in healthy donors. Study at large: Most donors, about 77% of 398 genotyped, fell in the Caucasian-associated ancestry cluster. Study outcomes and limitations: Per a prior analysis, the majority of TCR beta V segments were productive roughly 90% or roughly 30% of the time. There were several of the most significant clusters that appeared linked to common viral pathogens in a later analysis.

With regard to this clone: Antigen: not known.

The PCR ran on 60 Vbeta and 13 Jbeta primers. Produced via immunoSEQ multiplex PCR; TCRdb's table is partial and in-frame only. The repertoire has over 250,000 clones, 70% to 90% of them found once; the top ten carry 3.5% to 4%. CDR3 size: 15 residues. Trimming pared 0 bases from V and 6 bases from J, leaving 12 bases between. Germline V gene lookup returns CDR1 SGHAT and CDR2 FQNNGV. This clonotype was sampled from a man aged 40-55 years in good health and CMV-seropositive. The genes are TRBV11-2 and TRBJ2-1; D possibly corresponds to TRBD2 (6 bases). Sequences were obtained from PBMCs. The chain's CDR3 is CASSLDGGGFNEQFF. The CDR3 DNA follows: TGTGCCAGCAGCTTAGATGGGGGAGGTTTCAATGAGCAGTTCTTC.